This T cell receptor (beta chain) was identified during a study of a mutant IDH1 vaccine in newly diagnosed glioma. Clones were sequenced by immunoSEQ multiplex PCR, and TCRdb holds only the in-frame ones, with some missing. The table shows roughly 120,000 clones, with around 80% occurring only once. The time point: week 11, during vaccination. A single vaccine dose contained 300 ug of mutant IDH1 20-mer peptide, and topical imiquimod was used with it. In this sample, this clone turned up a few times. Its antigen is still unknown. Trimming pared 6 bases from V and 12 bases from J, leaving 11 bases between. Looked up from germline, CDR1 is SNHLY and CDR2 is FYNNEI. The CDR3 consists of 10 residues.

The V and J genes are TRBV2 and TRBJ1-2, with no clear D. This receptor was obtained from a man aged 35-49 years with glioma. The source material was PBMCs, sampled from a glioma patient whose treatment included an IDH1 peptide vaccine. The CDR3 here is CASRATQDTF. CDR3 coding DNA: TGTGCCAGCAGGGCGACACAAGACACCTTC.